This passage covers 8 T cell receptor beta chains from one sample sequenced in a study of response to subunit inactivated influenza vaccine. MiXCR was run by TCRdb on the RT-PCR reads, yielding one entry per CDR3 protein. The sample has 530,000 or so distinct CDR3 sequences, 14% seen once. Sequencing was performed on PBMCs from blood, taken roughly 13 days after vaccination. The receptors stem from a middle-aged man who received an inactivated influenza vaccine.

This clonotype has a handful of counts. The gene calls are TRBV5-1 and TRBJ2-7; no firm D call. V was shortened by 4 bases and J by 4 bases, with 15 bases between the two germline ends. Germline values: CDR1 SGHRS, CDR2 YFSETQ. This CDR3 region has 14 residues. This chain's CDR3 is CASSPLWGSYEQYF. The CDR3 DNA is TGCGCCAGCAGCCCCCTGTGGGGAAGTTACGAGCAGTACTTC.

The chain is built from TRBV20-1 and TRBJ2-7, with 9 bases matching TRBD2. From germline, CDR1 is DFQATT and CDR2 SNEGSKA (reference sequence). The CDR3 is made up of 13 amino acids. V lost 7 bases to trimming and J lost 3 bases; unmatched junction nucleotides: 7. The CDR3 here is CSVPSSGVYEQYF. The CDR3 region has the DNA TGCAGTGTTCCCTCTAGCGGGGTCTACGAGCAGTACTTC.

This chain joins TRBV7-2 and TRBJ2-5; 7 bases are a match to TRBD1. The CDR3 has 15 residues. Germline V gives CDR1 SGHTA, CDR2 FQGNSA. V lost 1 base and J lost 5; bases outside the gene matches: 7. In DNA form, the CDR3 reads TGTGCCAGCAGCTTAGGGGGACAGTCATGGGAGACCCAGTACTTC. The encoded protein is CASSLGGQSWETQYF. Complete variable domain (other parts from reference TRBV7-2 and TRBJ2-5): GAGVSQSPSNKVTEKGKDVELRCDPISGHTALYWYRQSLGQGLEFLIYFQGNSAPDKSGLPSDRFSAERTGGSVSTLTIQRTQQEDSAVYLCASSLGGQSWETQYFGPGTRLLVL.

The chain joins TRBV5-6 to TRBJ1-6; D unclear. V lost 0 bases to trimming and J lost 9 bases, with 4 bases between them. The CDR3 totals 12 residues. CDR1 and CDR2 from the germline V gene are SGHDT and YYEEEE. This CDR3 reads CASSLGVSPLHF. The CDR3 region has the DNA TGTGCCAGCAGCTTGGGGGTTTCACCCCTCCACTTT.

The chain couples TRBV10-3 to TRBJ1-2, with D uncertain. Germline CDR1 ENHRY, CDR2 SYGVKD. This CDR3 has 13 residues. Trimming took 3 bases from V and 1 from J, leaving 6 bases between them. DNA of the CDR3: TGTGCCATCAGTGACGGGATTAACTATGGCTACACCTTC. Translated, it gives CAISDGINYGYTF.

This clonotype was recorded a few times. The CDR3 region is CASSVSWGAGGYTF. CDR3 bases: TGTGCCAGCAGTGTATCATGGGGGGCAGGTGGCTACACCTTC. The V and J genes are TRBV28 and TRBJ1-2; TRBD1 might be the D (6 bases). CDR1 and CDR2 (germline): MDHEN, SYDVKM. V lost 5 bases and J lost 7, with 17 bases in between. The CDR3 has 14 amino acids.

This clonotype was seen more than once but under ten times. This sequence joins TRBV4-2 and TRBJ2-7; TRBD2 matches at 12 bases. CDR3 length: 16 residues. The germline V gene has CDR1 LGHNA and CDR2 YNFKEQ. The V gene end was trimmed by 0 bases and the J gene end by 3 bases; junction bases not matched to a gene: 3. In DNA form, the CDR3 reads TGTGCCAGCAGCCAAGATACTAGCGGGAGGATCTACGAGCAGTACTTC. Its translation: CASSQDTSGRIYEQYF.

This clonotype was detected ten times or more. The rearrangement links TRBV5-5 to TRBJ1-5; D not resolved. Per the germline V gene, CDR1 is SGHKS and CDR2 is YYEKEE (reference sequence). The CDR3 has 14 residues. V was cut by 1 base and J by 6 bases, with 11 bases left in between. Here the CDR3 reads CASSLSAESQPQHF. The CDR3 nucleotides are TGTGCCAGCAGCTTGTCTGCGGAGTCTCAGCCCCAGCATTTT.